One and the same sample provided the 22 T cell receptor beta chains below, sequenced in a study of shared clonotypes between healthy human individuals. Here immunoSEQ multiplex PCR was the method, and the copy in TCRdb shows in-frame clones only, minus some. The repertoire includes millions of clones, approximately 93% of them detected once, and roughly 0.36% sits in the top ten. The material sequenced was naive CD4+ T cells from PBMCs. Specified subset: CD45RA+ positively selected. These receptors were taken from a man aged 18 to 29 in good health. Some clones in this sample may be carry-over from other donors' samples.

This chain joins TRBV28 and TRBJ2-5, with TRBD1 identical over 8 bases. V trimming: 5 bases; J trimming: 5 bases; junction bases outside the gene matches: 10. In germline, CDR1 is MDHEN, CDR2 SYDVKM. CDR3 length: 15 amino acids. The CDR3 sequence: CASSAQGALEETQYF. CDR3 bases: TGTGCCAGCAGTGCCCAGGGGGCGCTTGAGGAGACCCAGTACTTC.

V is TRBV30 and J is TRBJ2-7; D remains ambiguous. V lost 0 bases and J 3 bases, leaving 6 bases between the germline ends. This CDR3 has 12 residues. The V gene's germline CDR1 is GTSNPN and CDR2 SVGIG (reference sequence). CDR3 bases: TGTGCCTGGAGTGTAGTCCTCTACGAGCAGTACTTC. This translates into CAWSVVLYEQYF.

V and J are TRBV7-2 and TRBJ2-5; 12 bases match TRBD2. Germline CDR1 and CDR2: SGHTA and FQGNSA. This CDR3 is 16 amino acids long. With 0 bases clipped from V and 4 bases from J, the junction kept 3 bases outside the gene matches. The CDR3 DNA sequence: TGTGCCAGCAGCTTAGCGCGACTAGCGGGAGTAGAGACCCAGTACTTC. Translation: CASSLARLAGVETQYF.

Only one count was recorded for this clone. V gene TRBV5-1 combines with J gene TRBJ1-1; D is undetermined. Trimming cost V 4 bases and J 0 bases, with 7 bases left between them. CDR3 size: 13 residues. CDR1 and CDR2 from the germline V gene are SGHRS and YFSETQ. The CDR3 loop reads CASSGTLNTEAFF. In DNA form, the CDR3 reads TGCGCCAGCAGCGGAACGTTGAACACTGAAGCTTTCTTT.

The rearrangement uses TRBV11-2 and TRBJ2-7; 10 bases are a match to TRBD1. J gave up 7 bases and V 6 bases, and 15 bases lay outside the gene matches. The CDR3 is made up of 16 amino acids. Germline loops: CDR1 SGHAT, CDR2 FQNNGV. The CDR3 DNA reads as TGTGCCAGCAGTCATCCCCTCCGGGACAGGGGAGGGGAGCAGTACTTC. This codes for CASSHPLRDRGGEQYF.

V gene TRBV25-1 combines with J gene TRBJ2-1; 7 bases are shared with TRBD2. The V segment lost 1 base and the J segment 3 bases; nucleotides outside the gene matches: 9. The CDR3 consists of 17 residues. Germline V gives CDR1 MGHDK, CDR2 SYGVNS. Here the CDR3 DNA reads TGTGCCAGCAGTGAATTGGGGGGGACCCGGAGCTACAATGAGCAGTTCTTC. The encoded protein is CASSELGGTRSYNEQFF.

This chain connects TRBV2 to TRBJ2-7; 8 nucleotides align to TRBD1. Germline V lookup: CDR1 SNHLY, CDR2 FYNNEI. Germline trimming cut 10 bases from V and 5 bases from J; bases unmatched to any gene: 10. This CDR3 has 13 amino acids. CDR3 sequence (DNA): TGTGCCACCGCGACAGGGGTCGTGGACGAGCAGTACTTC. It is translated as CATATGVVDEQYF.

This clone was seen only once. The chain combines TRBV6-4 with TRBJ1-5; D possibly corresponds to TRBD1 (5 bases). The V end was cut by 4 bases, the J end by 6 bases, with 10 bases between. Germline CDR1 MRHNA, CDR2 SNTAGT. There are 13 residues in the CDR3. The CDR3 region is CASSGRVGQPQHF. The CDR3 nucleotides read TGTGCCAGCAGTGGCAGGGTGGGTCAGCCCCAGCATTTT.

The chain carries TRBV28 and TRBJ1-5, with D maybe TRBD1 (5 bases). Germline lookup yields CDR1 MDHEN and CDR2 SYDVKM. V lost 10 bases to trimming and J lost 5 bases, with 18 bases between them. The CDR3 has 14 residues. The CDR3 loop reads CATTGGGKHQPQHF. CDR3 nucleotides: TGTGCCACTACCGGGGGAGGTAAACATCAGCCCCAGCATTTT.

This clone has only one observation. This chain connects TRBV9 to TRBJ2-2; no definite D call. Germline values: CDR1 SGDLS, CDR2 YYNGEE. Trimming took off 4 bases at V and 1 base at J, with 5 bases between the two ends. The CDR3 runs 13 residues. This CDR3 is CASSTQNTGELFF. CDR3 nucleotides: TGTGCCAGCAGCACTCAGAACACCGGGGAGCTGTTTTTT.

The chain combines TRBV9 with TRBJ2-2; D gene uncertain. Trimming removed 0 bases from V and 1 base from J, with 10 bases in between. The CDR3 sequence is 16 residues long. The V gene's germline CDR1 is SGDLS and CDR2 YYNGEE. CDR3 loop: CASSVGVDLNTGELFF. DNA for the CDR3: TGTGCCAGCAGCGTAGGGGTGGATTTGAACACCGGGGAGCTGTTTTTT.

The CDR3, as DNA: TGTGCCATCAGTGGTTGGCGGGGACAGGGCACTAAGAGCTCCTACGAGCAGTACTTC. Translation gives CAISGWRGQGTKSSYEQYF. The chain joins TRBV10-3 to TRBJ2-7; 9 nucleotides match TRBD1. Germline values: CDR1 ENHRY, CDR2 SYGVKD. This CDR3 has 19 amino acids. After removal of 4 bases from V and 0 bases from J, the junction contained 16 bases not matched to a gene.

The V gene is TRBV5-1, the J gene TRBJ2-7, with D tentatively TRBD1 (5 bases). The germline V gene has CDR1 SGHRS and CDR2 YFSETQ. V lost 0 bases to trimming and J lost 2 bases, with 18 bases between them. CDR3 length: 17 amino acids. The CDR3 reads CASSLEFPGNVPYEQYF. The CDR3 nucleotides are TGCGCCAGCAGCTTGGAATTCCCAGGGAATGTCCCCTACGAGCAGTACTTC.

CDR3 nucleotide sequence: TGCAGCGTTGGGGACGGGAATAATCAGCCCCAGCATTTT. Translating it yields CSVGDGNNQPQHF. The V call is TRBV29-1, the J call TRBJ1-5, with D possibly being TRBD1 (5 bases). The CDR3 sequence is 13 residues long. Trimming stripped 4 bases from V and 4 bases from J, with 11 bases between. Germline V gene sequence: CDR1 SQVTM, CDR2 ANQGSEA.

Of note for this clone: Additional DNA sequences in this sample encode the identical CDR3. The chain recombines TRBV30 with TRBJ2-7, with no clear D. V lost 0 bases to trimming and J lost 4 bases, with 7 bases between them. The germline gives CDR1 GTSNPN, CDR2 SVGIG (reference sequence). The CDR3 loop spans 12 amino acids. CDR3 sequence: CAWSVLGYEQYF. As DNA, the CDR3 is TGTGCCTGGAGTGTACTTGGGTACGAGCAGTACTTC. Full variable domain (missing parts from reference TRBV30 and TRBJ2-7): SQTIHQWPATLVQPVGSPLSLECTVEGTSNPNLYWYRQAAGRGLQLLFYSVGIGQISSEVPQNLSASRPQDRQFILSSKKLLLSDSGFYLCAWSVLGYEQYFGPGTRLTVT.

The CDR3 region has the DNA TGCGCCAGCAGCTTGGGCCGTTCGGGCGACTCCTACGAGCAGTACTTC. Translation: CASSLGRSGDSYEQYF. The V gene is TRBV5-1, the J gene TRBJ2-7, with unresolved D. The CDR3 covers 16 residues. From germline, CDR1 is SGHRS and CDR2 YFSETQ. With 0 bases removed from V and 0 bases from J, the gap between germline ends came to 13 bases.

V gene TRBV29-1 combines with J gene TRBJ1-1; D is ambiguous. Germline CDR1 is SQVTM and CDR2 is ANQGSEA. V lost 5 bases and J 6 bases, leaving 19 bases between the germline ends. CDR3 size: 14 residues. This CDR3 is CSVFRVLAVSEAFF. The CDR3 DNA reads TGCAGCGTTTTTAGGGTCCTTGCAGTCTCTGAAGCTTTCTTT.

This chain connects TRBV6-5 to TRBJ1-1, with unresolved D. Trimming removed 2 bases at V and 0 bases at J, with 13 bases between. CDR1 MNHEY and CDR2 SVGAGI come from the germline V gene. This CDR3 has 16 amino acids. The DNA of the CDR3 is TGTGCCAGCAGTTACCTCGGGATACCGGTGAACACTGAAGCTTTCTTT. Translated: CASSYLGIPVNTEAFF.

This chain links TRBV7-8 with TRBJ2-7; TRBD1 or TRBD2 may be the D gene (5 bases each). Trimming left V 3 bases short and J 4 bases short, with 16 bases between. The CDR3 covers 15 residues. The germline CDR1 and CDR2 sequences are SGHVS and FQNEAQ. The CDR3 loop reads CASSFRDQPFYEQYF. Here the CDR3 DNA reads TGTGCCAGCAGCTTCCGGGACCAACCTTTTTACGAGCAGTACTTC.

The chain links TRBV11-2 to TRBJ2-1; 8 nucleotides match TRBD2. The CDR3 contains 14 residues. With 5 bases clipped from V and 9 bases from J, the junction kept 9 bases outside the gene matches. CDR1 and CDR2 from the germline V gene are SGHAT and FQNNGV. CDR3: CASSIKREFVEQFF. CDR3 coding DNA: TGTGCCAGCAGCATAAAGCGGGAGTTCGTTGAGCAGTTCTTC.

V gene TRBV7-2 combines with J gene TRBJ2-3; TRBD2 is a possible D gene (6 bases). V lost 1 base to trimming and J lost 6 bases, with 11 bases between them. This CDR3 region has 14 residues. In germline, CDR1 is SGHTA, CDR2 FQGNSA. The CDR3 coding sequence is TGTGCCAGCAGCTTAGATCAGCGGGCGGATACGCAGTATTTT. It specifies CASSLDQRADTQYF.

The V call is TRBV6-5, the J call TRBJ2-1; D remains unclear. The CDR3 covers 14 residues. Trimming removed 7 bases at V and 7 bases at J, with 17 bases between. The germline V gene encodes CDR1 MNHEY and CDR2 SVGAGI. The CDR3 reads CASIPTPLGNEQFF. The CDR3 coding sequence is TGTGCCAGCATCCCTACTCCCCTAGGGAATGAGCAGTTCTTC.